This is a list of T cell receptor beta chains from one sample in a study of Graves' ophthalmopathy and Graves' hyperthyroidism. Using its own MiXCR run on the multiplex PCR reads, TCRdb lists one record per CDR3 protein. Of about 340,000 distinct CDR3 sequences listed, roughly 15% were seen once; the top ten hold 9% to 15%. Sequences were obtained from peripheral blood. The receptors derive from an adult man with Graves' ophthalmopathy. CDR3s include the opening cysteine and the closing phenylalanine or tryptophan. The D gene is left open where the match is weak. Expanded clones are given a class, and other clones once, few, many or no size at all.

length	J	size	V	D	DNA	CDR3
15	TRBJ1-4	many	TRBV6-1	TRBD1	TGTGCCAGCAGTGGCGACAGGGGAGTCGATGAAAAACTGTTTTTT	CASSGDRGVDEKLFF
12	TRBJ2-5	.	TRBV20-1	.	TGCAGTGCTAGGGGCGCCGGGGGGCCCCAGTACTTC	CSARGAGGPQYF
16	TRBJ2-6	many	TRBV6-2/TRBV6-3	.	TGTGCCGTCCGGCGTGCGGGGGCGACTGGGGCCAACGTCCTGACTTTC	CAVRRAGATGANVLTF
15	TRBJ1-5	many	TRBV28	TRBD1	TGTGCCAGCAGTGGCCTGACAGGGGTCCTTCAGCCCCAGCATTTT	CASSGLTGVLQPQHF
13	TRBJ1-2	many	TRBV9	.	TGTGCCAGCAGCGTAACCACAGCTTATGGCTACACCTTC	CASSVTTAYGYTF
14	TRBJ1-2	many	TRBV18	.	TGTGCCAGCTCACGGACACAGGAAAACTATGGCTACACCTTC	CASSRTQENYGYTF
13	TRBJ2-5	many	TRBV12-3/TRBV12-4	.	TGTGCCAGCAGTCCACGAACCCAAGAGACCCAGTACTTC	CASSPRTQETQYF
13	TRBJ2-2	many	TRBV28	.	TGTGCCAGCGGACGGCGTGACACCGGGGAGCTGTTTTTT	CASGRRDTGELFF
17	TRBJ1-1	many	TRBV15	TRBD1	TGTGCCACCAGCAGAGATAGGTTAGGACAGGCGGGGGCTGAAGCTTTCTTT	CATSRDRLGQAGAEAFF
13	TRBJ1-1	.	TRBV12-3/TRBV12-4	.	TGTGCCAGCAGTTTGACACCCCAAACTGAAGCTTTCTTT	CASSLTPQTEAFF